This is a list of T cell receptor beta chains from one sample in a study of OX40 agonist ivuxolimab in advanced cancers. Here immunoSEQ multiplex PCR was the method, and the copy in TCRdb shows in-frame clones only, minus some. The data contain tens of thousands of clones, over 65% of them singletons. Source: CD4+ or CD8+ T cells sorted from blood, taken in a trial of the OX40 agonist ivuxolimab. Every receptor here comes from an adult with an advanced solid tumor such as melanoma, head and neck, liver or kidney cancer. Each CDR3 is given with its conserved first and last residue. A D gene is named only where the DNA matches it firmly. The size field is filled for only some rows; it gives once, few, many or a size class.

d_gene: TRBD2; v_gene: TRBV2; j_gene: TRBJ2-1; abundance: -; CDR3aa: CASSDSSGGIYNEQFF; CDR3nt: TGTGCCAGCAGCGACTCTAGCGGGGGGATTTACAATGAGCAGTTCTTC
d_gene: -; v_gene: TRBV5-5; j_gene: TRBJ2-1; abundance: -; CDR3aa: CASRLSGVYSYNEQFF; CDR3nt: TGTGCCAGCAGATTATCAGGGGTCTACTCCTACAATGAGCAGTTCTTC
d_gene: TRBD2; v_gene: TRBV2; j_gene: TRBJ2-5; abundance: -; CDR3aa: CASSGTSGGRETQYF; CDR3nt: TGTGCCAGCAGTGGAACTAGCGGGGGGCGCGAGACCCAGTACTTC
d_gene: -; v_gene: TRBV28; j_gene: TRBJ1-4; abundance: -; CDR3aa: CASSPPGMGGEKLFF; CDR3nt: TGTGCCAGCAGTCCCCCAGGGATGGGAGGTGAAAAACTGTTTTTT
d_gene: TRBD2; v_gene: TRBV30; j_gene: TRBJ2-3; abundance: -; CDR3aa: CAWRTSGATDTQYF; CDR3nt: TGTGCCTGGAGAACTAGCGGGGCTACAGATACGCAGTATTTT
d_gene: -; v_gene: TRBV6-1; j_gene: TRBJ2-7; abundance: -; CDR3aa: CASRTQAFYEQYF; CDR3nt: TGTGCCAGCAGGACACAGGCATTCTACGAGCAGTACTTC
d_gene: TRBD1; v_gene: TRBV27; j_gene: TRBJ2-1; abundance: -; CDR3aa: CASSGQGARNEQFF; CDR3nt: TGTGCCAGCAGTGGACAGGGGGCGCGGAATGAGCAGTTCTTC
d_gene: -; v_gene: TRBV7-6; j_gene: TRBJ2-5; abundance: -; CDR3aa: CASSLAHQQETQYF; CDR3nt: TGTGCCAGCAGCTTAGCACACCAACAAGAGACCCAGTACTTC
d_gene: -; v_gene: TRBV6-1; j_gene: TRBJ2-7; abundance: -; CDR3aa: CASSGDSYEQYF; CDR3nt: TGTGCCAGCAGTGGGGATTCCTACGAGCAGTACTTC
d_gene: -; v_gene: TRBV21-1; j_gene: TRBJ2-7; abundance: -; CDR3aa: CASSKRAPSKPSCSYEQYF; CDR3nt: TGTGCCAGCAGCAAAAGGGCGCCTTCTAAACCCTCCTGCTCCTACGAGCAGTACTTC
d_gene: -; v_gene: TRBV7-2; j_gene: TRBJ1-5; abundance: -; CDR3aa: CASSLWDGNQPQHF; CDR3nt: TGTGCCAGCAGCTTATGGGACGGGAATCAGCCCCAGCATTTT
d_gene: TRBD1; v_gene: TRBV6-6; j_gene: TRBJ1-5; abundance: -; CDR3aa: CASSQGGGNQPQHF; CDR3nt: TGTGCCAGCAGCCAGGGGGGCGGCAATCAGCCCCAGCATTTT
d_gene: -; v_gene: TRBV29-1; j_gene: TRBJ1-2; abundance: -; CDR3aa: CSVGGSGSYGYTF; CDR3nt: TGCAGCGTTGGCGGATCAGGATCCTATGGCTACACCTTC
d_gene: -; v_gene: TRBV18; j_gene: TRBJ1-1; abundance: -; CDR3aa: CASSPRLKGENTEAFF; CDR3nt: TGTGCCAGCTCACCACGCTTGAAGGGGGAGAACACTGAAGCTTTCTTT
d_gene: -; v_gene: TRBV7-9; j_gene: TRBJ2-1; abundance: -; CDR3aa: CASTPGVGGEQFF; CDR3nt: TGTGCCAGCACCCCGGGGGTTGGAGGTGAGCAGTTCTTC
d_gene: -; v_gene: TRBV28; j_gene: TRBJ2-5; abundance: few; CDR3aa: CASSLRETQYF; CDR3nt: TGTGCCAGCAGTTTGCGCGAGACCCAGTACTTC
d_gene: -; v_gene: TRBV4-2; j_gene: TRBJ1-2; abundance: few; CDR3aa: CASSQEGLPGQVGYTF; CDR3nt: TGTGCCAGCAGCCAAGAAGGGTTACCGGGACAAGTTGGCTACACCTTC
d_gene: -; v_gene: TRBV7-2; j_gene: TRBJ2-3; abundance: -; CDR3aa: CASSPVPRDTQYF; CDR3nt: TGTGCCAGCAGCCCGGTGCCTAGGGATACGCAGTATTTT
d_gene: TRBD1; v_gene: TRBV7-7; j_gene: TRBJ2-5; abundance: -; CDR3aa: CASSQRDRGMETQYF; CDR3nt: TGTGCTAGCAGCCAGAGGGACAGGGGTATGGAGACCCAGTACTTC
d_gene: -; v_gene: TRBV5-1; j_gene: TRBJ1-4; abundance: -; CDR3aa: CASSSGRLPTNEKLFF; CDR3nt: TGCGCCAGCAGCTCGGGACGGCTACCAACTAATGAAAAACTGTTTTTT
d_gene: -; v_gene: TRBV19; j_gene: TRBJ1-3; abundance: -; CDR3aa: CASTSWTASGNTIYF; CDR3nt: TGTGCCAGTACCTCTTGGACAGCTTCTGGAAACACCATATATTTT
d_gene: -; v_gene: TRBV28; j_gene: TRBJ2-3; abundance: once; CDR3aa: CASTASTDTQYF; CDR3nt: TGTGCCAGCACTGCTAGCACAGATACGCAGTATTTT
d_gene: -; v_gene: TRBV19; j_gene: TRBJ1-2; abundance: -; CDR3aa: CASSIEQGFYGYTF; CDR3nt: TGTGCCAGTAGTATAGAGCAGGGTTTCTATGGCTACACCTTC
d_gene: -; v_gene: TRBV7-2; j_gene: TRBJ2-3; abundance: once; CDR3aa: CASSLVRVRADTQYF; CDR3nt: TGTGCCAGCAGTCTAGTTAGAGTACGGGCAGATACGCAGTATTTT
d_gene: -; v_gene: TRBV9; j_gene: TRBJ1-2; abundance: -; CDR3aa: CASSVGGGEGGYTF; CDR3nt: TGTGCCAGCAGCGTAGGAGGAGGGGAAGGCGGCTACACCTTC
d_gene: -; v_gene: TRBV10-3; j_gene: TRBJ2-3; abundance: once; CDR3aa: CAISVLAGTDTQYF; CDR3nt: TGTGCCATCAGTGTCCTAGCTGGCACAGATACGCAGTATTTT
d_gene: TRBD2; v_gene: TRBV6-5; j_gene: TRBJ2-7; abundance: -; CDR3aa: CASSYSAGVKQYF; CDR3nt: TGTGCCAGCAGTTACTCGGCGGGGGTCAAGCAGTACTTC
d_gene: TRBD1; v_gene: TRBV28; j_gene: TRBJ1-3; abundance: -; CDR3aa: CASVEEGAPNTIYF; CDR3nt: TGTGCCAGCGTGGAGGAGGGGGCTCCAAACACCATATATTTT